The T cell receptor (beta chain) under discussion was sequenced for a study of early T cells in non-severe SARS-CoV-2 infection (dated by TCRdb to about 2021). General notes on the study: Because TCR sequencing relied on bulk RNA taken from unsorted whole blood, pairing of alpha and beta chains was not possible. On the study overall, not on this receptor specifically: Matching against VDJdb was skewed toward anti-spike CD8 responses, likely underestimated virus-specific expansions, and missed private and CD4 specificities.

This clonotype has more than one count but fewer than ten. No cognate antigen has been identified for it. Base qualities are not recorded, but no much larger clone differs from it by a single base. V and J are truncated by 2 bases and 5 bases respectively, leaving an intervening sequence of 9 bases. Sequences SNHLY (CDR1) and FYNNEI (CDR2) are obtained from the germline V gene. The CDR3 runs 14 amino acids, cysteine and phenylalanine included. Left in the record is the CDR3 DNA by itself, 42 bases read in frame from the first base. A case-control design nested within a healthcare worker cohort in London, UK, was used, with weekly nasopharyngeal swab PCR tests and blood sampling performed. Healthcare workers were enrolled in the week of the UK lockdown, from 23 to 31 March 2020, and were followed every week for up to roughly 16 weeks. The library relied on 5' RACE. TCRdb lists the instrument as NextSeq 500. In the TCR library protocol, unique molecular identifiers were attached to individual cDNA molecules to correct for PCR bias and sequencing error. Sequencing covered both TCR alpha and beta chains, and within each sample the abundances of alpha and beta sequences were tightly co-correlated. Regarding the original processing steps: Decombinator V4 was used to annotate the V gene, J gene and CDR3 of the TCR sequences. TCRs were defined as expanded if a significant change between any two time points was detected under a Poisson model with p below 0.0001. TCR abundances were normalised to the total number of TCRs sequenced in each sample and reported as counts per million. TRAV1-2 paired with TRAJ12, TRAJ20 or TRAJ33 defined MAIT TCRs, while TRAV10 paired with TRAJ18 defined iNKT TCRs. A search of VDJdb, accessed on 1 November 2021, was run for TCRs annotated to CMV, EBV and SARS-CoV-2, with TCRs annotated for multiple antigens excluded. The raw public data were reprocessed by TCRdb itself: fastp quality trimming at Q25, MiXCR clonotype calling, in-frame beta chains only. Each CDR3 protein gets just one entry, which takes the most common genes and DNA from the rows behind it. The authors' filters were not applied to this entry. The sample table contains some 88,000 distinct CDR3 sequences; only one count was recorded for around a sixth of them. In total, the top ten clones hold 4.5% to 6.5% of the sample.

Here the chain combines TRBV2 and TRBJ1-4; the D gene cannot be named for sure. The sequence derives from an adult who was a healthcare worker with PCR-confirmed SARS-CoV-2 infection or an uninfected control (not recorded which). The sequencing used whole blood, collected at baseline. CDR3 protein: CASSEQAKNEKLFF. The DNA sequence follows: TGTGCCAGCAGTGAACAGGCGAAGAATGAAAAACTGTTTTTT. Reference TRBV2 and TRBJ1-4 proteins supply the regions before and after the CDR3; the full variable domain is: EPEVTQTPSHQVTQMGQEVILRCVPISNHLYFYWYRQILGQKVEFLVSFYNNEISEKSEIFDDQFSVERPDGSNFTLKIRSTKLEDSAMYFCASSEQAKNEKLFFGSGTQLSVL.